These 25 T cell receptor beta chains share one sample of origin, sequenced in a study of shared clonotypes between healthy human individuals. Profiled with immunoSEQ multiplex PCR; TCRdb holds only in-frame clones, not every one. The sample includes about 2.4 million clones, approximately 94% of them seen just once. The sequencing sample was made of naive CD4+ T cells sorted from blood. Noted subset: CD45RA+ positively selected. Source of these receptors: a man between 18 and 29 years old in good health.

The genes are TRBV19 and TRBJ2-3; 11 nucleotides line up with TRBD2. CDR3 length: 15 amino acids. V was pared by 4 bases and J by 5 bases, with 5 bases of the junction left unmatched. Germline V CDR1 and CDR2: LNHDA, SQIVND (reference sequence). The CDR3 loop reads CASSRPGTSGDTQYF. CDR3 coding DNA: TGTGCCAGTAGTAGACCCGGGACTAGCGGAGATACGCAGTATTTT.

The rearrangement joins TRBV7-9 to TRBJ1-4; 7 positions agree with TRBD1. V lost 5 bases, J lost 8 bases, and 14 bases stayed unmatched. The CDR3 extends over 16 amino acids. Germline V lookup: CDR1 SEHNR, CDR2 FQNEAQ (reference sequence). CDR3 amino acids: CASSNDLQGLGEKLFF. CDR3 coding DNA: TGTGCCAGCAGCAACGACCTACAGGGGTTGGGGGAAAAACTGTTTTTT.

This clone has a single count. The V call is TRBV5-1, the J call TRBJ1-1, with 9 bases fitting TRBD1. The CDR3 covers 15 residues. V lost 4 bases and J lost 1; bases outside the gene matches: 5. Germline V gene data show CDR1 as SGHRS and CDR2 as YFSETQ. CDR3 sequence: CASSPDRGTNTEAFF. In DNA form, the CDR3 reads TGCGCCAGCAGCCCCGACAGGGGGACGAACACTGAAGCTTTCTTT.

The CDR3 reads CASSLAGTGASSEAFF. The DNA of the CDR3 is TGCGCCAGCAGCTTGGCGGGGACAGGAGCGAGCTCAGAAGCTTTCTTT. The chain joins TRBV5-1 to TRBJ1-1; 8 positions agree with TRBD1. Germline lookup yields CDR1 SGHRS and CDR2 YFSETQ. The CDR3 runs to 16 residues. The V gene end was trimmed by 0 bases and the J gene end by 8 bases; junction bases not matched to a gene: 12.

V gene TRBV4-1 combines with J gene TRBJ1-1; D possibly corresponds to TRBD1 (5 bases). Germline V gene data show CDR1 as MGHRA and CDR2 as YSYEKL. The ends were cut back, 4 bases at V and 0 bases at J, with 18 bases in the middle. This CDR3 comprises 17 residues. The CDR3 sequence is CASSPGTLRTMNTEAFF. The DNA of the CDR3 is TGCGCCAGCAGCCCCGGGACCCTACGAACCATGAACACTGAAGCTTTCTTT.

This chain joins TRBV6-1 and TRBJ2-2; D is perhaps TRBD1 (6 bases). The CDR3 is 12 amino acids. Germline loops: CDR1 MNHNS, CDR2 SASEGT. V was trimmed by 7 bases and J by 6 bases, leaving 9 bases between them. Here the CDR3 reads CASNQGSGELFF. The CDR3 region has the DNA TGTGCCAGCAATCAGGGGTCCGGGGAGCTGTTTTTT.

This chain connects TRBV18 to TRBJ1-1, with D possibly matching TRBD1 (6 bases). Germline values: CDR1 KGHSH, CDR2 LQKENI. V was cut by 3 bases and J by 4 bases, with 18 bases left in between. The CDR3 consists of 16 residues. The CDR3 loop is CASSPGTPGRTTEAFF. The CDR3, as DNA: TGTGCCAGCTCACCGGGGACACCCGGACGTACCACTGAAGCTTTCTTT.

V is TRBV19 and J is TRBJ2-7; 12 bases fit TRBD2. CDR1 is LNHDA, CDR2 SQIVND, per germline (reference sequence). The CDR3 is 15 residues long. With 3 bases clipped from V and 5 bases from J, the junction kept 5 bases outside the gene matches. CDR3 DNA: TGTGCCAGTAGTATCTCTAGCGGGAGGGCGGACGAGCAGTACTTC. Translating gives CASSISSGRADEQYF.

The rearrangement links TRBV5-6 to TRBJ2-7; no definite D call. The CDR3 runs to 12 residues. Between the trimmed V and J ends, which lost 4 bases and 4 bases, there was a span of 9 bases. CDR1 and CDR2 (germline): SGHDT, YYEEEE. CDR3 in amino acids: CASSPGEYEQYF. The CDR3 DNA reads TGTGCCAGCAGCCCCGGCGAGTACGAGCAGTACTTC.

The rearrangement links TRBV2 to TRBJ2-7; 10 nucleotides line up with TRBD1. Germline V gene sequence: CDR1 SNHLY, CDR2 FYNNEI. Losses at the gene ends were 6 bases for V and 3 bases for J; bases not matched to a gene: 17. The CDR3 spans 18 residues. CDR3 nucleotides: TGTGCCAGCAGGATACCGGGACAGGGGAACTTTCGGGTCTACGAGCAGTACTTC. Its protein product is CASRIPGQGNFRVYEQYF.

This chain connects TRBV28 to TRBJ1-1; no reliable D call. V was pared by 5 bases and J by 1 base, with 29 bases between. Germline V gene lookup returns CDR1 MDHEN and CDR2 SYDVKM. The CDR3 runs 20 residues. The DNA of the CDR3 is TGTGCCAGCAGTCCACCGGAGTCGGGCTATTTGGGATCACCGAACACTGAAGCTTTCTTT. Translation gives CASSPPESGYLGSPNTEAFF.

The rearrangement uses TRBV14 and TRBJ2-2; tentatively, D is TRBD2 (5 bases). The V gene lost 7 bases and the J gene lost 2 bases, with 14 bases spanning the gap. The CDR3 runs to 15 residues. Germline V gene data show CDR1 as SGHDN and CDR2 as FVKESK. The CDR3 loop is CASTPISGNTGELFF. DNA for the CDR3: TGTGCCAGCACCCCCATAAGCGGTAACACCGGGGAGCTGTTTTTT.

This chain joins TRBV29-1 and TRBJ1-1; D might be TRBD1 (5 bases). This CDR3 has 13 residues. The V and J ends lost 5 bases and 6 bases respectively, with 16 bases between them. From germline, CDR1 is SQVTM and CDR2 ANQGSEA. Here the CDR3 DNA reads TGCAGCGTTCAGGGTGGTATGAGGTCTGAAGCTTTCTTT. Translated, it gives CSVQGGMRSEAFF.

The V gene is TRBV15, the J gene TRBJ1-5; weak D call: TRBD1 (5 bases). With 1 base removed from V and 2 bases from J, the gap between germline ends came to 12 bases. Germline assignment: CDR1 LNHNV and CDR2 YYDKDF (reference sequence). The CDR3 extends over 16 amino acids. CDR3 DNA sequence: TGTGCCACCAGCAGAGTTGGAGCGGGGGGCAATCAGCCCCAGCATTTT. Amino acids: CATSRVGAGGNQPQHF. Drawing the rest from reference TRBV15 and TRBJ1-5, the complete variable domain is DAMVIQNPRYQVTQFGKPVTLSCSQTLNHNVMYWYQQKSSQAPKLLFHYYDKDFNNEADTPDNFQSRRPNTSFCFLDIRSPGLGDTAMYLCATSRVGAGGNQPQHFGDGTRLSIL.

A remark on this clone: The sample has other DNA sequences that encode this CDR3 too. The rearrangement uses TRBV7-8 and TRBJ2-5; 8 bases are a match to TRBD2. Germline V gives CDR1 SGHVS, CDR2 FQNEAQ. This CDR3 contains 13 residues. Losses at the gene ends were 3 bases for V and 5 bases for J; bases not matched to a gene: 2. The CDR3 DNA reads TGTGCCAGCAGCTTCGGACTAGCTGAGACCCAGTACTTC. Protein product: CASSFGLAETQYF.

This CDR3 reads CASSPGVAVSYEQYF. The CDR3 coding sequence is TGTGCCAGCAGTCCCGGGGTAGCGGTTTCCTACGAGCAGTACTTC. V is TRBV6-5 and J is TRBJ2-7; TRBD2 is a possible D gene (6 bases). Trimming pared 5 bases from V and 1 base from J, leaving 15 bases between. The germline V gene has CDR1 MNHEY and CDR2 SVGAGI. CDR3 length: 15 residues.

The chain couples TRBV2 to TRBJ2-7; 14 nucleotides agree with TRBD2. The CDR3 is 19 residues long. Germline trimming cut 6 bases from V and 1 base from J; bases unmatched to any gene: 14. Germline CDR1 reads SNHLY; CDR2 reads FYNNEI. CDR3 sequence (DNA): TGTGCCAGCAGCCGAACGACTAGCGGGAGGGCCGTTACATCCTACGAGCAGTACTTC. It codes for CASSRTTSGRAVTSYEQYF.

V is TRBV7-9 and J is TRBJ1-4; D gene ambiguous. Germline-derived CDR1 and CDR2 are SEHNR and FQNEAQ (reference sequence). V was shortened by 5 bases and J by 0 bases, with 13 bases between the two germline ends. The CDR3 is 16 amino acids. CDR3 sequence reads: CASSRSMGSTNEKLFF. CDR3 bases: TGTGCCAGCAGCCGTTCTATGGGGTCAACTAATGAAAAACTGTTTTTT.

The CDR3 DNA follows: TGCGCCAGCAGCCAAGATATCGCGTTGGCGGGGGGTAAAGAGACCCAGTACTTC. This encodes CASSQDIALAGGKETQYF. The V call is TRBV4-1, the J call TRBJ2-5, with TRBD2 matching over 8 bases. The CDR3 spans 18 residues. The germline V gene encodes CDR1 MGHRA and CDR2 YSYEKL. The V and J ends lost 0 bases and 3 bases, in that order; junction bases with no gene match: 12.

CDR3 sequence reads: CASSVNSGTPYGYTF. CDR3 DNA: TGTGCCAGCAGCGTGAACTCCGGGACACCTTATGGCTACACCTTC. This sequence joins TRBV7-9 and TRBJ1-2, with a tentative D call TRBD1 (6 bases). Germline CDR1 SEHNR, CDR2 FQNEAQ (reference sequence). Trimming shortened V by 5 bases and J by 5 bases, and 18 bases separated the two germline ends. The CDR3 covers 15 residues.

The rearrangement uses TRBV5-1 and TRBJ2-5; D is possibly TRBD1 (7 bases). The V gene lost 3 bases and the J gene lost 5 bases, with 17 bases spanning the gap. This CDR3 has 15 amino acids. From germline, CDR1 is SGHRS and CDR2 YFSETQ. The CDR3 bases are TGCGCCAGCAGCTGGGGGGCGAGGGGACAGGAGACCCAGTACTTC. Protein sequence: CASSWGARGQETQYF.

This rearrangement joins TRBV6-5 to TRBJ2-5, with a possible D match to TRBD1 (6 bases). The CDR3 consists of 14 residues. CDR1 and CDR2 from the germline V gene are MNHEY and SVGAGI. The V gene lost 4 bases and the J gene lost 3 bases, with 12 bases spanning the gap. The CDR3 DNA sequence: TGTGCCAGCAGTTCCCTGAACAGGGAAGAGACCCAGTACTTC. Its protein is CASSSLNREETQYF.

The CDR3 loop is CASKVSGSGTGEQFF. The CDR3, as DNA: TGTGCCAGCAAGGTTAGCGGGAGTGGTACCGGTGAGCAGTTCTTC. The chain uses TRBV27 and TRBJ2-1; 9 bases map to TRBD2. CDR1 is MNHEY, CDR2 SMNVEV, per germline (reference sequence). With V trimmed by 7 bases and J by 9 bases, 13 bases remained unmatched. CDR3 size: 15 residues.

This chain joins TRBV27 and TRBJ1-4, with TRBD1 as a possible D gene (6 bases). Germline CDR1 MNHEY, CDR2 SMNVEV (reference sequence). Trimming cost V 6 bases and J 8 bases, with 25 bases left between them. The CDR3 spans 17 residues. CDR3 protein: CASSPNGGLNSKEKLFF. DNA of the CDR3: TGTGCCAGCAGCCCTAACGGGGGGCTGAATTCGAAGGAAAAACTGTTTTTT.

This clone was observed once. This sample includes further DNA sequences coding for the same CDR3. This chain uses TRBV11-2 with TRBJ1-2; D remains ambiguous. CDR1 and CDR2 (germline): SGHAT, FQNNGV. The V and J ends lost 0 bases and 2 bases respectively, with 7 bases between them. The CDR3 is 14 residues long. The CDR3 DNA is TGTGCCAGCAGCTTAGATCGGACCAACTATGGCTACACCTTC. Protein: CASSLDRTNYGYTF.